This T cell receptor (beta chain) appears in the sequencing data of a study of Ad26.COV2.S vaccination and SARS-CoV-2 variants. About the research overall: Doses of Ad26.COV2.S were injected into muscle once or twice, 56 days apart.

To note about this clone: Its target is unknown.

Germline assignment: CDR1 SNHLY and CDR2 FYNNEI. CDR3 length: 19 residues. V trimming: 2 bases; J trimming: 0 bases; junction bases outside the gene matches: 7. Method: immunoSEQ multiplex PCR; TCRdb's copy keeps in-frame clones and lacks some. In the table there are 350,000 to 600,000 clones, 89% of which are singletons. Treatment defined: 15 to 20 received Ad26.COV2.S at low or high dose, single or two shots; about 5 received placebo; per-sample allocation not given. It was on day 63 after the first vaccine or placebo injection that samples were taken. An adult aged 18-55 years in Boston served as the donor. Study observations and caveats: There was reportedly substantial breadth in spike-specific CD8+ and CD4+ T cell responses after vaccination.

The rearrangement links TRBV2 to TRBJ1-4; TRBD1 aligns across 12 bases. The source material was peripheral blood, sampled in a trial of Ad26.COV2.S vaccine versus placebo. The receptor's source is a person aged 18-60 years who received the Ad26.COV2.S COVID-19 vaccine or a placebo. The DNA for the CDR3 is TGTGCCAGCAGTGAATGGGGGACAGGGGGCCGTCCAACTAATGAAAAACTGTTTTTT. Translating it yields CASSEWGTGGRPTNEKLFF.